The present TCR beta chain was sequenced within a study of blood T cell repertoires in COVID-19. Study in general: COVID-19 samples from acute and convalescent phases originated in the United States, Italy and Spain. T cells, B-cell-depleted T cells, or PBMCs provided the cDNA or gDNA that served as material.

Original processing notes: The assay estimated nucleated cells by amplifying reference gene primers. Sequencing was performed with immunoSEQ multiplex PCR; in TCRdb, only in-frame clones are kept and a portion is missing. V, J and clone size are taken as reported in that table, and D and trimming were inferred from the DNA itself. This repertoire shows 200,000 to 250,000 clones, approximately 78% found once; its top ten account for 5.2%. Patients in Seattle were enrolled during active infection, then followed longitudinally. The CDR3 runs 18 residues. J gave up 1 base and V 0 bases, and 7 bases lay outside the gene matches. The V gene's germline CDR1 is MNHEY and CDR2 SVGEGT.

Material: peripheral blood. The chain carries TRBV6-2 or TRBV6-3 and TRBJ2-5; 11 bases are shared with TRBD2. The source of this sequence is a woman in her sixties or seventies with COVID-19, enrolled during active disease. The CDR3 region is CASSYSISSGRPQETQYF. The CDR3 DNA is TGTGCCAGCAGTTACTCGATTTCTAGCGGGAGGCCCCAAGAGACCCAGTACTTC.